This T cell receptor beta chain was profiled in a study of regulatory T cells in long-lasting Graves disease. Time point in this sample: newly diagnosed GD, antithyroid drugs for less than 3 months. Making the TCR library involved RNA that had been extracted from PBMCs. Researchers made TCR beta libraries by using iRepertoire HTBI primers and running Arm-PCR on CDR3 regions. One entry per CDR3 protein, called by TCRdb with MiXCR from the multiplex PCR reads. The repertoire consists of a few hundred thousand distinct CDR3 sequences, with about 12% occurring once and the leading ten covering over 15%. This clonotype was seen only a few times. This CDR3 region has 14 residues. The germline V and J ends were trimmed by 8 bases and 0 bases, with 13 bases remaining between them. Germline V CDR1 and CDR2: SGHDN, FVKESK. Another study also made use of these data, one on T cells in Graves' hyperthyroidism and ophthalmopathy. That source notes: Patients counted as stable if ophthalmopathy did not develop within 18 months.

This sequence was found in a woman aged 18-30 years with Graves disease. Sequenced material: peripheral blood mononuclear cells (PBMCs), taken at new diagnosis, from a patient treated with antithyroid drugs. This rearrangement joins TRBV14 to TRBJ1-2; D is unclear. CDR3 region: CASWRAGTNYGYTF. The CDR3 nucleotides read TGTGCCAGCTGGCGCGCGGGAACTAACTATGGCTACACCTTC.